Listed here are 15 T cell receptor beta chains from one sample, sequenced in a study of shared clonotypes between healthy human individuals. Naive CD8 cells lacked CD45RO and underwent positive selection for CCR7, leaving out terminally differentiated effector memory CD45RA+ cells. This table comes from immunoSEQ multiplex PCR, and its TCRdb copy is limited to in-frame clones, with some not included. The sample has 800,000 to 950,000 clones, 90% to 98% seen once. The specimen was naive CD8+ T cells sorted from blood. All receptors come from a man aged 25-40 years in good health.

The genes are TRBV7-6 and TRBJ2-7, with 8 nucleotides matching TRBD1. Germline CDR1 and CDR2: SGHVS and FNYEAQ. The J segment lost 3 bases and the V segment lost 5 bases, leaving 3 bases of the junction unmatched. This CDR3 spans 13 amino acids. The CDR3 DNA reads TGTGCCAGCAGCCCGGGACAGGTCTACGAGCAGTACTTC. Protein: CASSPGQVYEQYF.

The chain links TRBV28 to TRBJ2-6, with D hard to call. This CDR3 region has 13 residues. Germline loops: CDR1 MDHEN, CDR2 SYDVKM. V was pared by 5 bases and J by 12 bases, with 14 bases between. In nucleotides, the CDR3 is TGTGCCAGCAGTCTTCCTATAGGTTCCGTCCTGACTTTC. Amino acid sequence: CASSLPIGSVLTF.

The chain combines TRBV11-3 with TRBJ2-2, with 7 nucleotides matching TRBD1. Germline assignment: CDR1 SGHNT and CDR2 YENEEA. The CDR3 is 16 residues long. J was trimmed by 4 bases and V by 0 bases; bases with no gene match: 5. CDR3 nucleotides: TGTGCCAGCAGCTTAGACCGGACAGGACGCACCGGGGAGCTGTTTTTT. This codes for CASSLDRTGRTGELFF.

The CDR3 DNA follows: TGTGCCAGCAGCCTTGGGGGGGCGCGGTATGGCTACACCTTC. Its translation: CASSLGGARYGYTF. The chain recombines TRBV27 with TRBJ1-2; tentative D call: TRBD1 (6 bases). Germline V gives CDR1 MNHEY, CDR2 SMNVEV (reference sequence). Trimming took off 6 bases at V and 5 bases at J, with 16 bases between the two ends. The CDR3 totals 14 residues.

This chain uses TRBV5-1 with TRBJ2-2, with D uncertain. CDR3 length equals 14 residues. The germline CDR1 and CDR2 sequences are SGHRS and YFSETQ. Trimming took 0 bases from V and 3 from J, leaving 6 bases between them. CDR3 in amino acids: CASSLGVDTGELFF. The CDR3, as DNA: TGCGCCAGCAGCTTGGGAGTAGACACCGGGGAGCTGTTTTTT.

The chain has TRBV19 and TRBJ1-5; D is unresolved. CDR3 length: 13 amino acids. V was shortened by 6 bases and J by 0 bases, with 6 bases between the two germline ends. Germline CDR1 and CDR2: LNHDA and SQIVND (reference sequence). In DNA, the CDR3 is TGTGCCAGTAGCAAGGGTAGCAATCAGCCCCAGCATTTT. Translated: CASSKGSNQPQHF. Filled out from reference TRBV19 and TRBJ1-5, the complete variable domain reads DGGITQSPKYLFRKEGQNVTLSCEQNLNHDAMYWYRQDPGQGLRLIYYSQIVNDFQKGDIAEGYSVSREKKESFPLTVTSAQKNPTAFYLCASSKGSNQPQHFGDGTRLSIL.

The chain combines TRBV27 with TRBJ2-1, with D possibly matching TRBD2 (5 bases). V shed 6 bases and J shed 3 bases, with 6 bases lying between them. CDR1 and CDR2 (germline): MNHEY, SMNVEV (reference sequence). The CDR3 is made up of 12 amino acids. The CDR3 nucleotides read TGTGCCAGCAGACTAGGCTACAATGAGCAGTTCTTC. Translated: CASRLGYNEQFF.

The chain couples TRBV5-4 to TRBJ2-7; TRBD1 might be the D (6 bases). Germline V gene data show CDR1 as SGHNT and CDR2 as YYREEE (reference sequence). The CDR3 length is 14 residues. V was pared by 4 bases and J by 2 bases, with 13 bases between. The CDR3 spells CASSPPGTPYEQYF. The CDR3 coding sequence is TGTGCCAGCAGCCCACCGGGGACACCCTACGAGCAGTACTTC.

J is TRBJ2-1 and V is TRBV29-1, with D possibly TRBD2 on 7 matching bases. CDR1 and CDR2 (germline): SQVTM, ANQGSEA. V was trimmed by 7 bases and J by 6 bases, leaving 19 bases between them. CDR3 length: 14 amino acids. The CDR3 coding sequence is TGCAGCGCCCCAGGGGCGGGAGTCCGCAATGAGCAGTTCTTC. It is translated as CSAPGAGVRNEQFF.

The chain combines TRBV11-3 with TRBJ2-1; 9 positions agree with TRBD2. Unmatched junction bases numbered 16, after V lost 4 bases and J lost 6 bases. The V gene's germline CDR1 is SGHNT and CDR2 YENEEA. The CDR3 spans 18 residues. In DNA, the CDR3 is TGTGCCAGCAGCTCGTACGGGCTTTCCGGGACTAGCTCCAATGAGCAGTTCTTC. Its translation: CASSSYGLSGTSSNEQFF.

This clone was observed a single time. This chain joins TRBV28 and TRBJ2-2; the match to TRBD1 covers 7 bases. This CDR3 comprises 16 residues. Trimming removed 1 base from V and 6 bases from J; junction bases left unmatched: 8. The germline V gene has CDR1 MDHEN and CDR2 SYDVKM. CDR3 sequence (DNA): TGTGCCAGCAGTTTATCGAGGGGGCGGTTGTCCGGGGAGCTGTTTTTT. Amino acid sequence: CASSLSRGRLSGELFF. The complete variable domain, with remaining parts taken from reference TRBV28 and TRBJ2-2, reads DVKVTQSSRYLVKRTGEKVFLECVQDMDHENMFWYRQDPGLGLRLIYFSYDVKMKEKGDIPEGYSVSREKKERFSLILESASTNQTSMYLCASSLSRGRLSGELFFGEGSRLTVL.

In DNA form, the CDR3 reads TGCGCCAGCAGCCAAGTTGGGACTAGCGGGCAGTTCTTC. It codes for CASSQVGTSGQFF. The chain recombines TRBV4-1 with TRBJ2-1, with TRBD2 matching 11 bases. Trimming at V came to 1 base and at J to 12 bases, leaving 2 bases not matched to a gene. The length of the CDR3 is 13 residues. CDR1 and CDR2 (germline): MGHRA, YSYEKL.

The chain recombines TRBV5-5 with TRBJ2-2; no firm D call. CDR3 length: 11 amino acids. From germline, CDR1 is SGHKS and CDR2 YYEKEE (reference sequence). Deletions cut 6 bases from V and 7 bases from J, with 7 bases between. This chain's CDR3 is CASNSHGELFF. CDR3 nucleotide sequence: TGTGCCAGCAACTCCCACGGGGAGCTGTTTTTT.

The rearrangement joins TRBV7-9 to TRBJ2-7; tentatively, D is TRBD2 (6 bases). Between the trimmed V and J ends, which lost 6 bases and 1 base, there was a span of 19 bases. Looked up from germline, CDR1 is SEHNR and CDR2 is FQNEAQ (reference sequence). The CDR3 has 16 amino acids. The CDR3 reads CASSLREDLASYEQYF. DNA for the CDR3: TGTGCCAGCAGTCTTAGGGAGGACCTAGCGTCCTACGAGCAGTACTTC. The variable domain in full, completed from reference TRBV7-9 and TRBJ2-7, reads DTGVSQNPRHKITKRGQNVTFRCDPISEHNRLYWYRQTLGQGPEFLTYFQNEAQLEKSRLLSDRFSAERPKGSFSTLEIQRTEQGDSAMYLCASSLREDLASYEQYFGPGTRLTVT.

In its sample, this clone was seen once. The same CDR3 is also encoded by other DNA sequences in this sample. This chain links TRBV27 with TRBJ2-7; D gene ambiguous. The germline V gene encodes CDR1 MNHEY and CDR2 SMNVEV (reference sequence). The CDR3 sequence is 13 residues long. V was cut by 2 bases and J by 2 bases, with 7 bases left in between. CDR3 DNA: TGTGCCAGCAGTTTAAGGCGGCCCTACGAGCAGTACTTC. Amino acid sequence: CASSLRRPYEQYF.